The 32 T cell receptor beta chains in this list originate from one sample, sequenced in a study of blood T cells in healthy people across ages. PCR was performed a second time for about 6 to 12 cycles using a sample-barcoded 5' primer and a J-beta primer mix. TCRdb reanalysed the 5' RACE reads using MiXCR and keeps one entry per CDR3 protein. In the table there are roughly 1.6 million distinct CDR3 sequences, roughly 30% of which are singletons. The material sequenced was blood. These receptors were collected from a woman under 40 in good health.

J is TRBJ2-7 and V is TRBV5-1; weak D call: TRBD1 (5 bases). Germline V gene sequence: CDR1 SGHRS, CDR2 YFSETQ. The length of the CDR3 is 17 residues. Deletions cut 0 bases from V and 0 bases from J, with 16 bases between. The CDR3 loop is CASSLGARTISSYEQYF. CDR3 nucleotides: TGCGCCAGCAGCTTGGGGGCAAGGACAATCAGCTCCTACGAGCAGTACTTC.

J is TRBJ1-1 and V is TRBV27, with 9 bases that match TRBD1. V was clipped by 6 bases and J by 10 bases; unmatched bases: 6. Germline assignment: CDR1 MNHEY and CDR2 SMNVEV (reference sequence). This CDR3 region has 12 residues. Here the CDR3 DNA reads TGTGCCAGCAGAAACACAGGGGGCCCAGCTTTCTTT. Its translation: CASRNTGGPAFF.

This sequence joins TRBV20-1 and TRBJ1-6, with D possibly being TRBD1 (5 bases). The germline V and J ends were trimmed by 6 bases and 9 bases, with 18 bases remaining between them. The CDR3 is 14 residues long. The V gene's germline CDR1 is DFQATT and CDR2 SNEGSKA (reference sequence). The CDR3 is CSAVDNPLSSPLHF. For the CDR3, the DNA is TGCAGTGCCGTGGACAATCCGCTTAGTTCACCCCTCCACTTT.

This clonotype has just a few counts. V gene TRBV4-1 combines with J gene TRBJ1-2; D uncertain. This CDR3 is 15 amino acids long. With 0 bases removed from V and 3 bases from J, the gap between germline ends came to 11 bases. Germline V gives CDR1 MGHRA, CDR2 YSYEKL. The CDR3 protein is CASSQELQRDYGYTF. CDR3 nucleotides: TGCGCCAGCAGCCAAGAGCTACAACGCGACTATGGCTACACCTTC.

The genes are TRBV20-1 and TRBJ1-5, with unresolved D. The length of the CDR3 is 13 residues. V dropped 3 bases and J dropped 5 bases, with 11 bases sitting between them. Looked up from germline, CDR1 is DFQATT and CDR2 is SNEGSKA (reference sequence). The chain's CDR3 is CSARRQEYQPQHF. The CDR3 coding sequence is TGCAGTGCTAGGCGGCAGGAGTATCAGCCCCAGCATTTT.

This clonotype has more than one count but fewer than ten. This rearrangement joins TRBV29-1 to TRBJ1-5, with 7 bases that match TRBD1. V gave up 6 bases and J gave up 4 bases; unmatched junction bases: 6. The germline CDR1 and CDR2 sequences are SQVTM and ANQGSEA. CDR3 size: 13 residues. The CDR3, as DNA: TGCAGCGTGGTCTGGGACAGTAATCAGCCCCAGCATTTT. Its translation is CSVVWDSNQPQHF.

J is TRBJ2-3 and V is TRBV27, with 10 nucleotides matching TRBD2. The CDR3 is made up of 15 amino acids. Germline V CDR1 and CDR2: MNHEY, SMNVEV (reference sequence). V lost 5 bases and J lost 4; bases outside the gene matches: 6. Here the CDR3 reads CASSLSGRLPDTQYF. The CDR3 coding sequence is TGTGCCAGCAGTCTTAGCGGGAGGCTGCCAGATACGCAGTATTTT.

The chain combines TRBV5-4 with TRBJ2-5, with 7 bases fitting TRBD2. The CDR3 contains 16 residues. The germline CDR1 and CDR2 sequences are SGHNT and YYREEE (reference sequence). Trimming cost V 4 bases and J 3 bases; bases outside gene matches: 12. The CDR3 nucleotides read TGTGCCAGCAGCGTACTTGGGGCGGGGGAGGAAGAGACCCAGTACTTC. Translating gives CASSVLGAGEEETQYF.

In this sample, this clonotype turned up a few times. The chain employs TRBV28 and TRBJ2-7; 15 nucleotides match TRBD2. V lost 10 bases to trimming and J lost 6 bases; unmatched junction nucleotides: 10. In germline, CDR1 is MDHEN, CDR2 SYDVKM. The CDR3 totals 15 residues. The DNA for the CDR3 is TGTGCCACAGGACTAGCGGGAGGGCCCCCGGGCGAGCAGTACTTC. This gives the protein CATGLAGGPPGEQYF.

This clonotype was seen more than once but under ten times. The chain couples TRBV6-6 to TRBJ2-7, with 9 bases lining up with TRBD1. J gave up 5 bases and V 7 bases, and 9 bases lay outside the gene matches. Germline V gene lookup returns CDR1 MNHNY and CDR2 SVGAGI (reference sequence). This CDR3 spans 14 amino acids. CDR3 region: CASTSGTGNDEQYF. In DNA form, the CDR3 reads TGTGCCAGCACCTCCGGGACAGGGAACGACGAGCAGTACTTC.

The gene calls are TRBV11-2 and TRBJ1-6, with D tentatively TRBD1 (5 bases). CDR1 and CDR2 from the germline V gene are SGHAT and FQNNGV. V was clipped by 0 bases and J by 7 bases, with 13 bases between them. This CDR3 has 16 amino acids. In DNA form, the CDR3 reads TGTGCCAGCAGCTTAGATTTTGACAGCGGGAATTCACCCCTCCACTTT. Translating gives CASSLDFDSGNSPLHF.

The CDR3 DNA follows: TGTGCCAGCGCAAAAAGGGGAGAGACCCAGTACTTC. It is translated as CASAKRGETQYF. The chain uses TRBV2 and TRBJ2-5, with a possible D match to TRBD1 (5 bases). CDR1 SNHLY and CDR2 FYNNEI come from the germline V gene. The CDR3 contains 12 residues. Between the trimmed V and J ends, which lost 8 bases and 4 bases, there was a span of 11 bases.

This clonotype has just a few counts. The chain links TRBV6-2 or TRBV6-3 to TRBJ2-1; the match to TRBD2 covers 15 bases. The V gene end was trimmed by 7 bases and the J gene end by 4 bases; junction bases not matched to a gene: 8. The length of the CDR3 is 17 residues. In germline, CDR1 is MNHEY, CDR2 SVGEGT. The CDR3 sequence: CASIRGLAGGWYNEQFF. The DNA of the CDR3 is TGTGCCAGCATCAGGGGACTAGCGGGGGGATGGTACAATGAGCAGTTCTTC.

Here the CDR3 reads CASRGWGGGGSYEQYF. CDR3 DNA: TGTGCCAGTCGAGGGTGGGGAGGAGGGGGCTCCTACGAGCAGTACTTC. The rearrangement links TRBV11-2 to TRBJ2-7; D assignment may be TRBD1 or TRBD2 (6 bases each). V was shortened by 9 bases and J by 0 bases, with 21 bases between the two germline ends. Germline loops: CDR1 SGHAT, CDR2 FQNNGV. The CDR3 consists of 16 residues.

The V gene is TRBV12-3 or TRBV12-4, the J gene TRBJ2-6; no firm D call. V lost 2 bases and J lost 9, with 8 bases in between. This CDR3 is built from 13 residues. The CDR3 protein is CASSLNGHNVLTF. In DNA, the CDR3 is TGTGCCAGCAGTTTAAATGGTCACAACGTCCTGACTTTC.

The V and J genes are TRBV5-1 and TRBJ2-3; TRBD2 matches 7 bases. The junction had 11 bases not matched to a gene; V was cut back by 7 bases and J by 0 bases. In germline, CDR1 is SGHRS, CDR2 YFSETQ. This CDR3 is 16 amino acids long. CDR3 sequence reads: CASAPSQRGSTDTQYF. In DNA form, the CDR3 reads TGCGCCAGCGCCCCGTCCCAGCGGGGTAGCACAGATACGCAGTATTTT.

The chain combines TRBV20-1 with TRBJ2-5; 7 bases align to TRBD1. V dropped 2 bases and J dropped 5; count of bases not matched to a gene: 8. In germline, CDR1 is DFQATT, CDR2 SNEGSKA (reference sequence). This CDR3 contains 14 residues. In nucleotides, the CDR3 is TGCAGTGCTAGAAGAGGGGGCGCGAAGGAGACCCAGTACTTC. Protein: CSARRGGAKETQYF.

This clonotype was seen more than once but under ten times. The junction and the germline gene differ at one end; a read error may be behind it. The chain uses TRBV6-1 and TRBJ2-1; weak D call: TRBD2 (5 bases). CDR3 length equals 13 residues. Germline CDR1 reads MNHNS; CDR2 reads SASEGT. CDR3 in DNA: TGTGCCAGCAGTGTCGGGATCTACGATGAGCAGTTCTTC. This codes for CASSVGIYDEQFF.

This clonotype was recorded many times. The chain uses TRBV7-9 and TRBJ2-5, with a possible D match to TRBD2 (6 bases). The CDR3 has 14 amino acids. V lost 3 bases, J lost 4 bases, and 12 bases lay in between. The germline V gene has CDR1 SEHNR and CDR2 FQNEAQ (reference sequence). CDR3: CASSFDRRGETQYF. CDR3 sequence (DNA): TGTGCCAGCAGCTTTGACCGGAGGGGAGAGACCCAGTACTTC.

In its sample, this clonotype was seen a few times. V usage is TRBV12-3 or TRBV12-4 and J usage is TRBJ2-1; 10 bases are a match to TRBD2. This CDR3 spans 17 amino acids. The V gene end was trimmed by 6 bases and the J gene end by 0 bases; junction bases not matched to a gene: 8. The chain's CDR3 is CASRDRTSGRSYNEQFF. The CDR3 nucleotides read TGTGCCAGCAGGGACCGGACTAGCGGACGCTCCTACAATGAGCAGTTCTTC.

The V and J genes are TRBV5-1 and TRBJ2-7, with a tentative D call TRBD1 (5 bases). The CDR3 spans 16 residues. The V gene's germline CDR1 is SGHRS and CDR2 YFSETQ. Deletions cut 1 base from V and 4 bases from J, with 18 bases between. This chain's CDR3 is CASSLSAREATYEQYF. In DNA form, the CDR3 reads TGCGCCAGCAGCTTGTCGGCCAGGGAAGCTACGTACGAGCAGTACTTC.

The CDR3 nucleotides are TGCAGCGTGAAGTTGGCCCCCGGAAAGGATGAGCAGTTCTTC. It encodes CSVKLAPGKDEQFF. The gene calls are TRBV29-1 and TRBJ2-1; D uncertain. CDR1 and CDR2 from the germline V gene are SQVTM and ANQGSEA. This CDR3 is built from 14 residues. The ends were cut back, 6 bases at V and 8 bases at J, with 20 bases in the middle.

J is TRBJ2-7 and V is TRBV28; a possible D gene is TRBD2 (6 bases). The DNA end is a closer match to TRBJ2-5, so the J assignment may be wrong. CDR3 size: 14 residues. The germline V gene has CDR1 MDHEN and CDR2 SYDVKM. The CDR3 reads CASRDGTWGETQYF. In nucleotides, the CDR3 is TGTGCCAGCAGGGACGGGACTTGGGGGGAGACCCAGTACTTC.

This clonotype was recorded a few times. J is TRBJ1-1 and V is TRBV10-1; D uncertain. The CDR3 extends over 15 amino acids. The V end lost 4 bases, the J end lost 1 base, and 13 bases lay between the germline ends. Per germline, CDR1 WNHNN and CDR2 SYGVQD (reference sequence). CDR3 amino acids: CASSASASGNTEAFF. In DNA, the CDR3 is TGCGCCAGCAGTGCTTCTGCTTCTGGGAACACTGAAGCTTTCTTT.

The chain employs TRBV20-1 and TRBJ2-1; 7 nucleotides align to TRBD2. The CDR3 sequence is 14 residues long. V was clipped by 7 bases and J by 4 bases; unmatched bases: 10. CDR1 is DFQATT, CDR2 SNEGSKA, per germline (reference sequence). In nucleotides, the CDR3 is TGCAGTGTCCTCCGAGCGGGACGTTACAATGAGCAGTTCTTC. Its translation: CSVLRAGRYNEQFF.

The chain carries TRBV10-3 and TRBJ1-2, with unresolved D. The CDR3 loop spans 14 amino acids. The V gene lost 0 bases and the J gene lost 5 bases, with 10 bases spanning the gap. Germline V gene data show CDR1 as ENHRY and CDR2 as SYGVKD. The CDR3 here is CAISESGSGYGYTF. The CDR3 nucleotides are TGTGCCATCAGTGAGTCGGGTAGCGGATATGGCTACACCTTC.

This clonotype was recorded a few times. The V gene is TRBV10-3, the J gene TRBJ2-7, with a weak D call TRBD1 (6 bases). Germline V gene sequence: CDR1 ENHRY, CDR2 SYGVKD. V lost 6 bases to trimming and J lost 7 bases, with 13 bases between them. The CDR3 spans 12 residues. The CDR3: CAIRGTLGEQYF. The DNA for the CDR3 is TGTGCCATCAGAGGGACACTCGGAGAGCAGTACTTC.

This clonotype was counted ten times or more. CDR3 sequence reads: CSARGLMSSYEQYF. For the CDR3, the DNA is TGCAGTGCTCGGGGACTCATGAGCTCCTACGAGCAGTACTTC. V is TRBV20-1 and J is TRBJ2-7, with a tentative D call TRBD2 (6 bases). Trimming removed 5 bases at V and 0 bases at J, with 14 bases between. There are 14 residues in the CDR3. CDR1 and CDR2 (germline): DFQATT, SNEGSKA (reference sequence).

This rearrangement joins TRBV3-1 to TRBJ2-1; D perhaps matches TRBD2 (6 bases). The CDR3 covers 16 residues. Germline V gene data show CDR1 as LGHDT and CDR2 as YNNKEL (reference sequence). Between the trimmed V and J ends, which lost 0 bases and 2 bases, there was a span of 11 bases. CDR3 coding DNA: TGTGCCAGCAGCCAAGAGATGGCGGGACCCTACAATGAGCAGTTCTTC. Translating it yields CASSQEMAGPYNEQFF.

This clonotype was counted only a few times. DNA of the CDR3: TGTGCCACCAGCGAGGGGGCGGGTGAGCAGTACTTC. It specifies CATSEGAGEQYF. The genes are TRBV15 and TRBJ2-7; 7 nucleotides align to TRBD1. Germline CDR1 LNHNV, CDR2 YYDKDF (reference sequence). The junction had 5 bases not matched to a gene; V was cut back by 5 bases and J by 7 bases. The CDR3 extends over 12 amino acids.

About this clonotype itself: Compared with germline, one end of the junction differs, possibly owing to a read error. The chain links TRBV4-2 to TRBJ2-6, with D unresolved. The CDR3 length is 19 residues. Germline V gene data show CDR1 as LGHNA and CDR2 as YNFKEQ. The CDR3 here is CTSSQDRFRGEAGANVLTF. CDR3 bases: TGTACCAGCAGCCAAGATCGATTCCGTGGTGAGGCTGGGGCCAACGTCCTGACTTTC.

This sequence joins TRBV7-3 and TRBJ2-2; 14 positions agree with TRBD2. The CDR3 length is 18 residues. The V and J ends lost 4 bases and 9 bases, in that order; junction bases with no gene match: 13. Germline lookup yields CDR1 SGHTA and CDR2 FQGTGA. CDR3 protein: CASSSRLAGGFWTRELFF. CDR3 DNA: TGTGCCAGCAGCTCCCGACTAGCGGGGGGGTTTTGGACCCGGGAGCTGTTTTTT.